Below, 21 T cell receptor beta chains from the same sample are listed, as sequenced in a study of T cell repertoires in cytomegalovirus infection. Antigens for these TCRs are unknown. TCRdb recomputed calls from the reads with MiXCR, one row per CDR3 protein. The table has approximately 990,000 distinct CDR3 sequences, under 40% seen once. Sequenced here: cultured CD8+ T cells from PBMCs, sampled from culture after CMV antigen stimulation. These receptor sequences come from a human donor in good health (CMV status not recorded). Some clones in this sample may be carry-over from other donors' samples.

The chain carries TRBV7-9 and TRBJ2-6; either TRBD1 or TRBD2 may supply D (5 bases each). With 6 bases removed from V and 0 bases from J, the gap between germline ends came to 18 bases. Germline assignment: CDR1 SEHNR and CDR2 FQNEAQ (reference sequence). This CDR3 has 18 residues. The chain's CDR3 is CASRNRDGDHSGANVLTF. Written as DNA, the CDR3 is TGTGCCAGCAGAAACCGGGACGGAGACCACTCTGGGGCCAACGTCCTGACTTTC.

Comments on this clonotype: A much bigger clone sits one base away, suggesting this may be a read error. CDR3 coding DNA: TGTGCCAGCAGTTACGTGGGGGAGACCCAGTACTTC. This sequence encodes CASSYVGETQYF. This chain links TRBV6-2 or TRBV6-3 with TRBJ2-5; D is uncertain. The ends were cut back, 2 bases at V and 5 bases at J, with 6 bases in the middle. CDR1 is MNHEY, CDR2 SVGEGT, per germline. The length of the CDR3 is 12 residues.

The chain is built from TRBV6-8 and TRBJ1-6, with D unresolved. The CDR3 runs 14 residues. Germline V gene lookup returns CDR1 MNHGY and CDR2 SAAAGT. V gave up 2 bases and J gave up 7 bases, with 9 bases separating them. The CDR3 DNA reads TGTGCCAGCAGTTACAGGGTGACCAATTCACCCCTCCACTTT. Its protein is CASSYRVTNSPLHF.

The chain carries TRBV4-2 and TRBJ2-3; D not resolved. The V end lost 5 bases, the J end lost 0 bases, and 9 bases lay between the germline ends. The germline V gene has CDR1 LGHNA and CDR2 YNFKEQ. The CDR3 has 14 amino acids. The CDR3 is CASSSQRSTDTQYF. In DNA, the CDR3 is TGTGCCAGCAGCTCCCAAAGGAGCACAGATACGCAGTATTTT.

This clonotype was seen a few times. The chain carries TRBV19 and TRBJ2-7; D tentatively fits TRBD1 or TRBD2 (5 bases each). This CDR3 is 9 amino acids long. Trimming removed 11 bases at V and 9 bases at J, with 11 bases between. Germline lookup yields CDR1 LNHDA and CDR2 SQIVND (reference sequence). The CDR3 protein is CAGTSGQYV. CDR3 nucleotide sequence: TGTGCCGGGACCTCGGGGCAGTACGTC.

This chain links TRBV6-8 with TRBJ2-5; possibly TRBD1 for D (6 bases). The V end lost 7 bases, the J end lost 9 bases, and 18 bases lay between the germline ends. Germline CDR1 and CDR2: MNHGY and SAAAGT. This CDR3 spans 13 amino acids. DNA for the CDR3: TGTGCCAGCATCCCCCCTGGGGGCCGGCCCCAGTACTTC. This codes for CASIPPGGRPQYF.

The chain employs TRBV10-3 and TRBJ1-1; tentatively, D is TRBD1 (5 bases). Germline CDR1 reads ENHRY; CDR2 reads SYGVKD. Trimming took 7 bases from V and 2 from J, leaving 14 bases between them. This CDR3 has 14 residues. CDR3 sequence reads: CAINTQGDNTEAFF. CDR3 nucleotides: TGTGCCATCAATACCCAGGGAGATAACACTGAAGCTTTCTTT.

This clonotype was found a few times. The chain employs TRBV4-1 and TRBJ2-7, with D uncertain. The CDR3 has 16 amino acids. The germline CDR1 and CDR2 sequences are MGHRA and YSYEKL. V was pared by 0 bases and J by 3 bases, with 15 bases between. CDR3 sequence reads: CASSQDRATSLYEQYF. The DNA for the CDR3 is TGCGCCAGCAGCCAAGATCGGGCCACCTCCCTCTACGAGCAGTACTTC.

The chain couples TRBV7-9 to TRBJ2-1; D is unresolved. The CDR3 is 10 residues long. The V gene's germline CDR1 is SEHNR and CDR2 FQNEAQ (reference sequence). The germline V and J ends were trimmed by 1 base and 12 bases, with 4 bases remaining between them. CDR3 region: CASSLGPQFF. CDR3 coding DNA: TGTGCCAGCAGCTTAGGCCCGCAGTTCTTC.

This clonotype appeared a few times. The CDR3 loop is CASSLDLGEAFF. CDR3 DNA: TGTGCCAGCAGTTTGGACCTCGGCGAAGCTTTCTTT. V is TRBV6-1 and J is TRBJ1-1; D gene uncertain. The germline V and J ends were trimmed by 5 bases and 8 bases, with 12 bases remaining between them. This CDR3 contains 12 residues. CDR1 MNHNS and CDR2 SASEGT come from the germline V gene.

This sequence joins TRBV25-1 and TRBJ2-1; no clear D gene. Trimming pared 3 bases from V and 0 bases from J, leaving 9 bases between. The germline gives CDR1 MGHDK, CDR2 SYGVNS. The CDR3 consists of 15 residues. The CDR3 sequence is CASSEAVLSYNEQFF. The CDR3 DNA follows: TGTGCCAGCAGTGAGGCAGTTCTCTCCTACAATGAGCAGTTCTTC. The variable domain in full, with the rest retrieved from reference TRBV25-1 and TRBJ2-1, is EADIYQTPRYLVIGTGKKITLECSQTMGHDKMYWYQQDPGMELHLIHYSYGVNSTEKGDLSSESTVSRIRTEHFPLTLESARPSHTSQYLCASSEAVLSYNEQFFGPGTRLTVL.

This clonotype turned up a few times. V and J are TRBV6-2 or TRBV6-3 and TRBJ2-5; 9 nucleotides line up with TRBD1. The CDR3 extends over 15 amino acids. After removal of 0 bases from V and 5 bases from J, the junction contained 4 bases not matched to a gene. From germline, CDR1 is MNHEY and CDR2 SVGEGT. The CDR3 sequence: CASSYSPDRGETQYF. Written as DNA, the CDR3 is TGTGCCAGCAGTTACTCGCCGGACAGGGGTGAGACCCAGTACTTC.

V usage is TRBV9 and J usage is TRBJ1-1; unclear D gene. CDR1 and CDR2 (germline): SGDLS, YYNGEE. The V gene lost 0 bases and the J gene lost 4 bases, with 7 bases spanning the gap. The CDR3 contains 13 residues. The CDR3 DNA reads TGTGCCAGCAGCGTAGGGCACAGCACTGAAGCTTTCTTT. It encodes CASSVGHSTEAFF.

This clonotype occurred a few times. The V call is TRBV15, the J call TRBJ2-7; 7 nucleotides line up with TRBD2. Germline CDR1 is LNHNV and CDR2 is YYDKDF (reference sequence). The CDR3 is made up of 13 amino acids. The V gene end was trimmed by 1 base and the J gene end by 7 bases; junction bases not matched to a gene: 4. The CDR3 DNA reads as TGTGCCACCAGCAGAGGACTAGCTGTAGAGCAGTACGTC. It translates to CATSRGLAVEQYV.

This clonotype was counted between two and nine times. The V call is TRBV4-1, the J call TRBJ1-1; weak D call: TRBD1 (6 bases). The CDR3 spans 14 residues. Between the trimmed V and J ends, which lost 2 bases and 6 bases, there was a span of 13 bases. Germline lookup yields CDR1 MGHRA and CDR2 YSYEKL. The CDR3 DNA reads TGCGCCAGCAGCCAAATAGGCCAGGGGTCTGAAGCTTTCTTT. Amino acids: CASSQIGQGSEAFF.

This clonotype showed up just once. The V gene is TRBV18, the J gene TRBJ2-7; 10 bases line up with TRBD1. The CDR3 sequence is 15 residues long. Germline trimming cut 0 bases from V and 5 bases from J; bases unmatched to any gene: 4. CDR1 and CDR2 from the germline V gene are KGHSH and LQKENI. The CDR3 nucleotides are TGTGCCAGCTCACCACCGGGGACAGGGGTGGACGAGCAGTACTTC. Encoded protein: CASSPPGTGVDEQYF.

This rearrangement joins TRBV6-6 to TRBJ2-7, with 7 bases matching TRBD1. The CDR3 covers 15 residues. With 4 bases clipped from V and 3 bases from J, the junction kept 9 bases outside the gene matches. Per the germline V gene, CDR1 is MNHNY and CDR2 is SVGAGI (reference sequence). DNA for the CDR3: TGTGCCAGCAGTTCAGCCAGGACAGGAGGCTACGAGCAGTACGTC. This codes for CASSSARTGGYEQYV.

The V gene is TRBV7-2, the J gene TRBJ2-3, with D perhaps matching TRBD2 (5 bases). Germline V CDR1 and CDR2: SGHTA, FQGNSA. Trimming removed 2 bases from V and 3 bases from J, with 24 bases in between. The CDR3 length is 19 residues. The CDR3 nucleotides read TGTGCCAGCAGCTTATGGACTGCAGGCGCAGCAGTTCGGACAGATACGCAGTATTTT. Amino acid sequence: CASSLWTAGAAVRTDTQYF.

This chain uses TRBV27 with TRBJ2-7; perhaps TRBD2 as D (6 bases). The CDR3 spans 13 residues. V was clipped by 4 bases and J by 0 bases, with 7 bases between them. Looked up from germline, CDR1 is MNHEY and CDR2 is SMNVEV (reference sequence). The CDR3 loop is CASSWGVSYEQYF. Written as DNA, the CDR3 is TGTGCCAGCAGTTGGGGGGTCTCCTACGAGCAGTACTTC.

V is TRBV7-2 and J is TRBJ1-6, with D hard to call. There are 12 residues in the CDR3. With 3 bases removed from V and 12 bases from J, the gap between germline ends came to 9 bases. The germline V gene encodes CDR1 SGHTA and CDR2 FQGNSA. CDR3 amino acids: CASSFWEEPLHF. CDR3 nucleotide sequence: TGTGCCAGCAGCTTTTGGGAGGAACCCCTCCACTTT.

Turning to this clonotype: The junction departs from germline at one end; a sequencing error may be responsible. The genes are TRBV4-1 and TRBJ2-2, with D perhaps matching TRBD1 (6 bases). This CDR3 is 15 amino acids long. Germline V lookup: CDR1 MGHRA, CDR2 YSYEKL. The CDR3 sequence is CASSFRTGYTGKLFF. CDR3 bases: TGCGCCAGCAGCTTCCGCACAGGGTACACCGGGAAGCTGTTTTTT.